Below are 27 T cell receptor beta chains sequenced from a single sample in a study of control samples from healthy donors and cancer patients. Generated by immunoSEQ multiplex PCR, the TCRdb table keeps only in-frame clones and is missing some. In the table there are about 160,000 clones, about 93% of which are singletons. Sequencing used blood. The receptors shown here come from a woman aged 60-75 years in good health.

V usage is TRBV2 and J usage is TRBJ1-5; weak D call: TRBD1 (6 bases). V dropped 6 bases and J dropped 1 base, with 13 bases sitting between them. The V gene's germline CDR1 is SNHLY and CDR2 FYNNEI. The length of the CDR3 is 15 residues. The CDR3 spells CASRGGGTSNQPQHF. The CDR3 DNA sequence: TGTGCCAGCAGGGGGGGCGGTACGAGCAATCAGCCCCAGCATTTT.

V is TRBV7-9 and J is TRBJ1-1; tentative D call: TRBD1 (6 bases). The CDR3 loop spans 16 amino acids. With 1 base removed from V and 0 bases from J, the gap between germline ends came to 12 bases. Per germline, CDR1 SEHNR and CDR2 FQNEAQ (reference sequence). In DNA form, the CDR3 reads TGTGCCAGCAGCTTAGGGACAGTAAACATGAACACTGAAGCTTTCTTT. The encoded protein is CASSLGTVNMNTEAFF.

As regards this clone: Other DNA sequences in this specimen translate into the identical CDR3. This rearrangement joins TRBV11-2 to TRBJ2-1; D gene unclear. Trimming took 0 bases from V and 7 from J, leaving 1 base between them. This CDR3 has 11 residues. Looked up from germline, CDR1 is SGHAT and CDR2 is FQNNGV. CDR3 amino acids: CASSLDNEQFF. The DNA of the CDR3 is TGTGCCAGCAGCTTAGATAATGAGCAGTTCTTC. The whole variable domain, filled in from reference TRBV11-2 and TRBJ2-1, reads EAGVAQSPRYKIIEKRQSVAFWCNPISGHATLYWYQQILGQGPKLLIQFQNNGVVDDSQLPKDRFSAERLKGVDSTLKIQPAKLEDSAVYLCASSLDNEQFFGPGTRLTVL.

The sample holds a few counts of this clone. The rearrangement uses TRBV19 and TRBJ1-3; 9 bases match TRBD1. The ends lost 5 bases at V and 1 base at J; junction bases unmatched: 3. The CDR3 extends over 15 amino acids. Germline-derived CDR1 and CDR2 are LNHDA and SQIVND (reference sequence). This chain's CDR3 is CASSPGTGSGNTIYF. The CDR3 coding sequence is TGTGCCAGTAGTCCCGGGACAGGGTCTGGAAACACCATATATTTT.

About this clone: The germline gene is not matched at one end of the junction; a read error may be the cause. The chain combines TRBV7-7 with TRBJ2-3, with 9 nucleotides matching TRBD1. The germline CDR1 and CDR2 sequences are SSHAT and FNYEAQ (reference sequence). The CDR3 has 15 amino acids. CDR3 sequence: CASSLGQGSTDTQYF. For the CDR3, the DNA is TGTGCTAGCAGCCTGGGACAGGGAAGCACAGATACGCAGTATTTT.

The chain combines TRBV7-9 with TRBJ2-3; 10 bases match TRBD1. Germline lookup yields CDR1 SEHNR and CDR2 FQNEAQ (reference sequence). V lost 4 bases, J lost 3 bases, and 7 bases stayed unmatched. CDR3 length equals 16 residues. The CDR3 is CASSSFRQGATDTQYF. The CDR3 coding sequence is TGTGCCAGCAGCTCCTTCCGACAGGGGGCTACAGATACGCAGTATTTT.

The chain joins TRBV7-2 to TRBJ1-1; D perhaps matches TRBD1 (5 bases). The CDR3 contains 14 residues. Germline lookup yields CDR1 SGHTA and CDR2 FQGNSA. V gave up 5 bases and J gave up 1 base, with 11 bases separating them. The CDR3 region is CASSPGHQNTEAFF. CDR3 coding DNA: TGTGCCAGCAGCCCAGGACACCAGAACACTGAAGCTTTCTTT.

The chain carries TRBV19 and TRBJ2-5, with D uncertain. The germline gives CDR1 LNHDA, CDR2 SQIVND (reference sequence). CDR3 length: 16 residues. V lost 0 bases to trimming and J lost 2 bases, with 13 bases between them. As DNA, the CDR3 is TGTGCCAGTAGTATAGATCTGGGCAGAGAACAAGAGACCCAGTACTTC. It specifies CASSIDLGREQETQYF.

This chain joins TRBV5-1 and TRBJ2-5, with TRBD1 as a possible D gene (5 bases). Germline loops: CDR1 SGHRS, CDR2 YFSETQ. The CDR3 totals 15 residues. V gave up 4 bases and J gave up 4 bases, with 17 bases separating them. CDR3 loop: CASSPRDSVSETQYF. The DNA for the CDR3 is TGCGCCAGCAGCCCGAGAGACAGTGTATCAGAGACCCAGTACTTC.

V is TRBV9 and J is TRBJ2-1; 9 nucleotides line up with TRBD1. Germline assignment: CDR1 SGDLS and CDR2 YYNGEE. Trimming at V came to 7 bases and at J to 6 bases, leaving 2 bases not matched to a gene. CDR3 length: 12 amino acids. The CDR3 coding sequence is TGTGCCAGCGAGGGACAGGGCAATGAGCAGTTCTTC. Translating gives CASEGQGNEQFF.

This chain uses TRBV4-1 with TRBJ1-5, with 8 bases lining up with TRBD1. CDR1 MGHRA and CDR2 YSYEKL come from the germline V gene. The junction had 6 bases not matched to a gene; V was cut back by 0 bases and J by 5 bases. The CDR3 has 16 amino acids. The CDR3 DNA follows: TGCGCCAGCAGCCAAGATCAGGGGGCGAACCATCAGCCCCAGCATTTT. As protein: CASSQDQGANHQPQHF.

Here the CDR3 reads CASSIKGQISNQPQHF. The CDR3 DNA sequence: TGTGCCAGTAGTATCAAGGGACAGATTAGCAATCAGCCCCAGCATTTT. V usage is TRBV19 and J usage is TRBJ1-5; TRBD1 agrees at 7 bases. This CDR3 has 16 amino acids. Germline assignment: CDR1 LNHDA and CDR2 SQIVND (reference sequence). The J segment lost 0 bases and the V segment lost 3 bases, leaving 5 bases of the junction unmatched.

This chain joins TRBV7-8 and TRBJ1-4, with 8 bases matching TRBD1. Losses at the gene ends were 7 bases for V and 3 bases for J; bases not matched to a gene: 22. CDR1 is SGHVS and CDR2 is FQNEAQ in the germline V gene. The CDR3 totals 20 residues. CDR3 bases: TGTGCCAGCAAAAGCTTCATAATTGAAATCCAGGGGGCGCCTAATGAAAAACTGTTTTTT. Protein sequence: CASKSFIIEIQGAPNEKLFF. The full variable domain, in which reference TRBV7-8 and TRBJ1-4 provide the parts outside the CDR3, is GAGVSQSPRYKVAKRGQDVALRCDPISGHVSLFWYQQALGQGPEFLTYFQNEAQLDKSGLPSDRFFAERPEGSVSTLKIQRTQQEDSAVYLCASKSFIIEIQGAPNEKLFFGSGTQLSVL.

The chain recombines TRBV7-2 with TRBJ1-2; D is unclear. Germline V gene data show CDR1 as SGHTA and CDR2 as FQGNSA. Trimming stripped 7 bases from V and 7 bases from J, with 19 bases between. The CDR3 is 14 residues long. The CDR3 coding sequence is TGTGCCAGCAAGATGGAGAGGGCGGCCATTGGCTACACCTTC. Protein: CASKMERAAIGYTF.

A single count supports this clone. This rearrangement joins TRBV1 to TRBJ2-1; the table names TRBD2, a call not compared with the DNA. TRBV1 is a documented pseudogene. CDR3 length equals 15 residues. The CDR3 DNA reads TGCACCCTTAAGGTCCTAGCGGGGGGGGCGGATGAGCAGTTCTTC. Amino acid sequence: CTLKVLAGGADEQFF.

In DNA form, the CDR3 reads TGTGCCAGCAGCCCGAAGGCCCGGGGGTGGAATGAGCAGTTCTTC. It specifies CASSPKARGWNEQFF. The rearrangement joins TRBV27 to TRBJ2-1, with a weak D call TRBD2 (6 bases). Trimming removed 6 bases from V and 7 bases from J, with 19 bases in between. Germline CDR1 is MNHEY and CDR2 is SMNVEV (reference sequence). CDR3 length equals 15 residues.

This chain links TRBV6-2 or TRBV6-3 with TRBJ1-2, with D unresolved. This CDR3 comprises 14 residues. Germline CDR1 is MNHEY and CDR2 is SVGEGT. V was shortened by 2 bases and J by 7 bases, with 14 bases between the two germline ends. The CDR3 here is CASSYPPWLGGYTF. CDR3 in DNA: TGTGCCAGCAGTTACCCACCTTGGTTGGGTGGCTACACCTTC.

The rearrangement links TRBV7-2 to TRBJ1-2; D is possibly TRBD1 (5 bases). The CDR3 contains 13 residues. CDR1 and CDR2 from the germline V gene are SGHTA and FQGNSA. Trimming took 2 bases from V and 3 from J, leaving 7 bases between them. CDR3 residues: CASSLRDDYGYTF. DNA for the CDR3: TGTGCCAGCAGCTTACGGGACGACTATGGCTACACCTTC.

The chain couples TRBV4-2 to TRBJ1-1, with no clear D. Germline CDR1 reads LGHNA; CDR2 reads YNFKEQ. The CDR3 length is 15 residues. Deletions cut 0 bases from V and 1 base from J, with 9 bases between. DNA of the CDR3: TGTGCCAGCAGCCAAGATTGGGAGCCGAACACTGAAGCTTTCTTT. It yields the protein CASSQDWEPNTEAFF.

V is TRBV12-3 or TRBV12-4 and J is TRBJ2-7, with D uncertain. Trimming cost V 1 base and J 5 bases, with 9 bases left between them. This CDR3 has 13 residues. The chain's CDR3 is CASSLDRVNEQYF. CDR3 DNA sequence: TGTGCCAGCAGTTTAGATCGGGTTAACGAGCAGTACTTC.

The V gene is TRBV6-5, the J gene TRBJ2-1, with D possibly called TRBD1 or TRBD2 (6 bases each). The CDR3 covers 16 residues. Germline loops: CDR1 MNHEY, CDR2 SVGAGI. Trimming pared 2 bases from V and 0 bases from J, leaving 11 bases between. The DNA of the CDR3 is TGTGCCAGCAGTTACCGGGGGCCCAGCTCCTACAATGAGCAGTTCTTC. Translation gives CASSYRGPSSYNEQFF.

The V call is TRBV13, the J call TRBJ2-7; 9 bases line up with TRBD2. This CDR3 region has 16 residues. From germline, CDR1 is PRHDT and CDR2 FYEKMQ (reference sequence). The V and J ends lost 4 bases and 5 bases, in that order; junction bases with no gene match: 12. CDR3 nucleotides: TGTGCCAGCAGCTCCCGCGGGGGGGCCTTTACAGACGAGCAGTACTTC. Its protein is CASSSRGGAFTDEQYF.

CDR3 sequence reads: CAISESTEKLFF. The CDR3 nucleotides are TGTGCCATCAGTGAGTCGACTGAAAAACTGTTTTTT. This chain connects TRBV10-3 to TRBJ1-4; no definite D call. The CDR3 sequence is 12 residues long. The germline V gene has CDR1 ENHRY and CDR2 SYGVKD. The V end lost 0 bases, the J end lost 7 bases, and 3 bases lay between the germline ends.

The V call is TRBV13, the J call TRBJ2-5, with a possible D match to TRBD2 (5 bases). The V end was cut by 5 bases, the J end by 1 base, with 17 bases between. This CDR3 region has 16 residues. From germline, CDR1 is PRHDT and CDR2 FYEKMQ (reference sequence). The CDR3 region has the DNA TGTGCCAGCAGCCCAAACGATCCCCGGGGCCAAGAGACCCAGTACTTC. It codes for CASSPNDPRGQETQYF.

The chain has TRBV7-2 and TRBJ1-3; the D gene is possibly TRBD1 (5 bases). The length of the CDR3 is 14 residues. The V gene's germline CDR1 is SGHTA and CDR2 FQGNSA. Trimming left V 5 bases short and J 0 bases short, with 8 bases between. CDR3 residues: CASSPRGSGNTIYF. CDR3 in DNA: TGTGCCAGCAGCCCGAGGGGCTCTGGAAACACCATATATTTT.

V and J are TRBV15 and TRBJ2-7, with 8 bases fitting TRBD1. Germline CDR1 LNHNV, CDR2 YYDKDF (reference sequence). The junction had 4 bases not matched to a gene; V was cut back by 3 bases and J by 3 bases. The length of the CDR3 is 14 residues. CDR3 region: CATSSRDRGYEQYF. CDR3 nucleotide sequence: TGTGCCACCAGCAGCCGAGACAGGGGCTACGAGCAGTACTTC.

V is TRBV11-2 and J is TRBJ2-5; 8 bases align to TRBD1. This CDR3 comprises 14 residues. V dropped 5 bases and J dropped 5; count of bases not matched to a gene: 7. CDR1 is SGHAT, CDR2 FQNNGV, per germline. The CDR3 is CASSTRTGWETQYF. For the CDR3, the DNA is TGTGCCAGCAGCACCCGGACAGGGTGGGAGACCCAGTACTTC.